This TCR beta chain was retrieved from a study of cytomegalovirus exposure and HLA in healthy donors. The germline V and J ends were trimmed by 3 bases and 1 base, with 7 bases remaining between them. Germline loops: CDR1 SGHRS, CDR2 YFSETQ. The CDR3 is 13 residues long. With respect to this clone: The same CDR3 can be traced to other DNA sequences in this sample.

PCR employed 60 Vbeta and 13 Jbeta primers. Here immunoSEQ multiplex PCR was the method, and the copy in TCRdb shows in-frame clones only, minus some. The profile shows approximately 85,000 clones, roughly three quarters of them singletons. The chain links TRBV5-1 to TRBJ1-1; D not certain. The sequence was collected from a woman in her fifties or sixties in good health and CMV-seropositive. The material sequenced was PBMCs. The CDR3 is CASSSSGNTEAFF. CDR3 sequence (DNA): TGCGCCAGCAGCTCTTCGGGGAACACTGAAGCTTTCTTT. Using reference TRBV5-1 and TRBJ1-1 for the parts outside the CDR3, the full variable domain is KAGVTQTPRYLIKTRGQQVTLSCSPISGHRSVSWYQQTPGQGLQFLFEYFSETQRNKGNFPGRFSGRQFSNSRSEMNVSTLELGDSALYLCASSSSGNTEAFFGQGTRLTVV.